Sequencing of this T cell receptor beta chain was carried out in a study of blood T cell repertoires in COVID-19. CDR3 length equals 13 residues. Deletions cut 0 bases from V and 5 bases from J, with 10 bases between. CDR1 is GTSNPN, CDR2 SVGIG, per germline (reference sequence). Authors' data handling: The authors estimated nucleated cell counts from reference gene primer amplification. Sequencing was performed with immunoSEQ multiplex PCR; in TCRdb, only in-frame clones are kept and a portion is missing. V, J and clone size are taken as reported in that table, and D and trimming were inferred from the DNA itself. The sample carries more than 95,000 clones, 82% recorded once.

The sequencing input was peripheral blood. J is TRBJ2-5 and V is TRBV30; D perhaps matches TRBD2 (6 bases). The sequence derives from a man in his sixties with acute or convalescent COVID-19. The CDR3: CAWSVYGSETQYF. In DNA form, the CDR3 reads TGTGCCTGGAGTGTTTACGGGAGTGAGACCCAGTACTTC.